This T cell receptor (beta chain) was recorded in a study of Ad26.COV2.S vaccination and SARS-CoV-2 variants (dated by TCRdb to about 2021). In terms of the full investigation: Donors in the vaccine arm were drawn from COV1001, a phase I-IIa trial of Ad26.COV2.S in healthy adults that was multicentre, randomized, double-blind and placebo-controlled. Ad26.COV2.S was given intramuscularly at 5x10^10 or 1x10^11 viral particles, as a single shot or as two shots 56 days apart. The specificity and breadth of SARS-CoV-2-reactive T cell receptors after Ad26.COV2.S vaccination were assessed by TCRbeta repertoire sequencing. The TCR-sequenced set comprised approximately 30 samples: some 20 Ad26.COV2.S vaccine recipients, 5 placebo recipients and 8 SARS-CoV-2 convalescent individuals. Trial participants were randomized into five groups of five, in which low-dose or high-dose Ad26.COV2.S was given once or twice, or placebo was given on both occasions. Blinding of investigators to trial group allocation was maintained during experiments and outcome assessment. What the work shows at the level of the full study, not this receptor alone: The study was not powered to compare responses between vaccine doses or regimens. Vaccine and placebo recipients had similar non-spike TCR breadth, a finding consistent with the vaccine containing only spike. Compared with placebo recipients, Ad26.COV2.S recipients showed higher spike-specific TCR breadth (P = 0.0014). According to the authors, total T cell responses may have been underestimated by the TCR breadth and depth analyses. After vaccination, spike-specific CD8+ and CD4+ T cell responses were reported to show substantial breadth.

Measured from the cysteine to the phenylalanine, the CDR3 is 14 residues long. The read is trimmed to its CDR3 DNA, 42 bases read in frame from base 1. CDR1 and CDR2 (SNHLY, FYNNEI) derive from the germline V gene. Trimming removed 5 bases from V and 1 base from J, leaving 11 bases between the germline ends. The immunoSEQ Assay was the method used to sequence TCRbeta CDR3 regions. After extraction, genomic DNA underwent amplification by bias-controlled multiplex PCR, followed by high-throughput sequencing. The original methods were these. To quantify the absolute abundance of every unique TCRbeta CDR3 region, sequences were collapsed and filtered. T cell fraction was estimated by normalizing TCRbeta template counts to usable DNA, with usable DNA measured through amplification of reference genes found in all nucleated cells. Repertoire TCRs were annotated as SARS-CoV-2-specific when V gene, CDR3 amino acid sequence and J gene were exactly matched to a known reactive TCR set. The reference SARS-CoV-2 TCR set was derived from MIRA and filtered for enrichment in COVID-19-positive ImmuneCODE repertoires, a step that removed public or cross-reactive TCRs. Drawing on the MIRA antigens, annotated TCRs were analysed further at the level of specific ORF or position within ORF. Depth was the summed frequency of annotated unique rearrangements, while breadth was defined as annotated unique rearrangements over total unique productive rearrangements. Group comparisons of TCR breadth used two-sided Wilcoxon rank-sum tests. TCRdb took this table from immuneACCESS and kept in-frame rearrangements with V and J called. Such tables lack part of the clones; where checked against another copy, unresolved V genes explain under half of the gap, and the rest is unexplained. The V and J calls and clone size come from that table; D and trimming were worked out from the DNA. In all, the sample holds 360,000 or so clones, and about nine tenths of those were seen once. The top ten hold 1.9% of the sample.

The label giving this sample's treatment or condition can be read as: 15 to 20 received Ad26.COV2.S at low or high dose, single or two shots; about 5 received placebo; per-sample allocation not given. Repertoires of vaccine and placebo recipients were sequenced from samples taken on day 63 after the first injection. In Cohort 1b, around 25 adults aged 18-55 years were enrolled at a single site in Boston, USA, between 29 July and 7 August 2020. Ad26.COV2.S was a replication-incompetent adenovirus type 26 vector expressing a prefusion-stabilized SARS-CoV-2 spike protein from the original Wuhan strain. Remarks on this clone: Its antigen is still unknown. One base away there is no much larger clone; base qualities are not given.

The sequencing here drew on peripheral blood, taken in a trial of Ad26.COV2.S vaccine versus placebo. This receptor was taken from a person between 18 and 59 years old who received the Ad26.COV2.S COVID-19 vaccine or a placebo. The rearranged segments are TRBV2 and TRBJ1-1; a confident D gene designation cannot be given. The sequenced DNA: TGTGCCAGCAGTCCACGGTGGGGGAACACTGAAGCTTTCTTT. This codes for CASSPRWGNTEAFF.